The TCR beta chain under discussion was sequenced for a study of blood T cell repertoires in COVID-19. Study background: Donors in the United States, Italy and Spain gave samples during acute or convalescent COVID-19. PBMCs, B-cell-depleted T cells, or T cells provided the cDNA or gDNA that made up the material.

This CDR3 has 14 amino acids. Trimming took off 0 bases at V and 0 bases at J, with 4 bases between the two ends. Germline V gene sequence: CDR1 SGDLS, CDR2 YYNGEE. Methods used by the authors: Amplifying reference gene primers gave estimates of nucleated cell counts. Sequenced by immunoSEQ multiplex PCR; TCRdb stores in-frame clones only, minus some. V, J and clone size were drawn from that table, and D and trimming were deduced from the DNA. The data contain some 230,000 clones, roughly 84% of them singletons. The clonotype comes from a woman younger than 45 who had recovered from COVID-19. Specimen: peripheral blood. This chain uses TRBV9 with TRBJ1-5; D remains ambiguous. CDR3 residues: CASSVGASNQPQHF. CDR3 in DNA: TGTGCCAGCAGCGTAGGGGCTAGCAATCAGCCCCAGCATTTT. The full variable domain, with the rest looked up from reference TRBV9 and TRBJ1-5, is DSGVTQTPKHLITATGQRVTLRCSPRSGDLSVYWYQQSLDQGLQFLIQYYNGEERAKGNILERFSAQQFPDLHSELNLSSLELGDSALYFCASSVGASNQPQHFGDGTRLSIL.